This T cell receptor (beta chain) originates from a study of cytomegalovirus exposure and HLA in healthy donors. Broader study findings: Serostatus for CMV was the only available immune exposure information. Fewer N-insertions (relative to the roughly 660-donor mean) were reportedly seen in an Asian-associated ancestry cluster in a later analysis.

Both 60 Vbeta primers and 13 Jbeta primers went into the PCR. TCRdb's table, derived via immunoSEQ multiplex PCR, lists solely in-frame clones and lacks some. The sample records some 76,000 clones, just over 70% being singletons. The CDR3 loop spans 16 amino acids. In regard to this clone: The antigen is undetermined.

The chain recombines TRBV21-1 with TRBJ2-7; TRBD2, as called in the table, went unchecked against the DNA. TRBV21-1 is a pseudogene segment. The source material was PBMCs. The receptor comes from a man between 60 and 75 years old in good health and CMV-seropositive. The CDR3 nucleotides are TGTGCCAGCAGCAAAGCGCTGGCGGGGGCCTCCTACGAGCAGTACTTC. It is translated as CASSKALAGASYEQYF.